Below are 30 T cell receptor beta chains sequenced from a single sample in a study of blood T cell repertoires in COVID-19. The table came from immunoSEQ multiplex PCR; TCRdb's copy has only in-frame clones and leaves some out. The sample carries 90,000 to 130,000 clones, more than 75% recorded once. Sequenced sample: peripheral blood. The receptor set was obtained from a man between 40 and 49 years old with acute or convalescent COVID-19.

The rearrangement uses TRBV27 and TRBJ2-3; unclear D gene. The CDR3 length is 13 residues. V dropped 2 bases and J dropped 1 base, with 4 bases sitting between them. Germline CDR1 and CDR2: MNHEY and SMNVEV (reference sequence). This CDR3 is CASSLVGTDTQYF. The DNA for the CDR3 is TGTGCCAGCAGTTTAGTAGGCACAGATACGCAGTATTTT.

This chain links TRBV5-1 with TRBJ1-1, with no clear D. The CDR3 is 15 amino acids. The V gene lost 3 bases and the J gene lost 0 bases, with 12 bases spanning the gap. CDR1 SGHRS and CDR2 YFSETQ come from the germline V gene. The CDR3: CASSSWGGLNTEAFF. For the CDR3, the DNA is TGCGCCAGCAGCTCCTGGGGAGGGTTGAACACTGAAGCTTTCTTT.

V gene TRBV18 combines with J gene TRBJ2-3; 8 bases are a match to TRBD1. V shed 2 bases and J 0 bases; nucleotides not matched to a gene: 1. This CDR3 contains 15 residues. Germline lookup yields CDR1 KGHSH and CDR2 LQKENI. This CDR3 reads CASSPRTGSTDTQYF. CDR3 sequence (DNA): TGTGCCAGCTCACCAAGGACAGGGAGCACAGATACGCAGTATTTT.

V and J are TRBV2 and TRBJ2-5; 11 bases line up with TRBD2. The J segment lost 4 bases and the V segment lost 7 bases, leaving 11 bases of the junction unmatched. The CDR3 contains 16 residues. CDR1 is SNHLY, CDR2 FYNNEI, per germline. The CDR3 here is CASKQLAGGPGETQYF. CDR3 coding DNA: TGTGCCAGCAAACAATTAGCGGGAGGGCCCGGAGAGACCCAGTACTTC.

There are a few counts of this clone. The rearrangement links TRBV12-5 to TRBJ1-6; TRBD1 agrees at 7 bases. J gave up 9 bases and V 6 bases, and 5 bases lay outside the gene matches. Germline CDR1 LGHNT, CDR2 FRNRAP. The CDR3 consists of 13 residues. CDR3 loop: CASGQGESSPLHF. The CDR3 DNA follows: TGTGCTAGTGGGCAGGGGGAATCTTCACCCCTCCACTTT.

This rearrangement joins TRBV6-5 to TRBJ2-5, with TRBD1 identical over 7 bases. The CDR3 runs 12 residues. The germline gives CDR1 MNHEY, CDR2 SVGAGI. V shed 9 bases and J 2 bases; nucleotides not matched to a gene: 3. This chain's CDR3 is CARGDSQETQYF. CDR3 nucleotide sequence: TGTGCCAGGGGGGACAGTCAAGAGACCCAGTACTTC.

This clone was picked up a small number of times. The J gene is TRBJ1-4, the V gene TRBV7-2; D possibly corresponds to TRBD1 (5 bases). CDR1 SGHTA and CDR2 FQGNSA come from the germline V gene. The V and J ends lost 5 bases and 7 bases respectively, with 14 bases between them. The CDR3 contains 14 residues. CDR3 coding DNA: TGTGCCAGCAGCACCAACAGGTTTCGTGAAAAACTGTTTTTT. This encodes CASSTNRFREKLFF. The variable domain in full, with the rest retrieved from reference TRBV7-2 and TRBJ1-4, is GAGVSQSPSNKVTEKGKDVELRCDPISGHTALYWYRQSLGQGLEFLIYFQGNSAPDKSGLPSDRFSAERTGGSVSTLTIQRTQQEDSAVYLCASSTNRFREKLFFGSGTQLSVL.

This clone has just one count. This chain uses TRBV18 with TRBJ1-1; weak D call: TRBD1 (6 bases). This CDR3 comprises 14 residues. V dropped 2 bases and J dropped 1 base, with 8 bases sitting between them. Per the germline V gene, CDR1 is KGHSH and CDR2 is LQKENI. The CDR3 here is CASSPGGPNTEAFF. The CDR3 bases are TGTGCCAGCTCACCAGGGGGCCCGAACACTGAAGCTTTCTTT.

This chain joins TRBV10-2 and TRBJ1-5; the match to TRBD1 covers 7 bases. V was pared by 6 bases and J by 0 bases, with 2 bases of the junction left unmatched. Germline CDR1 and CDR2: WSHSY and SAAADI. The CDR3 totals 14 residues. The CDR3 DNA follows: TGCGCCAGCAGGGCAGGGGGTAGCAATCAGCCCCAGCATTTT. It yields the protein CASRAGGSNQPQHF.

The rearrangement links TRBV2 to TRBJ2-7; TRBD1 aligns across 10 bases. V shed 6 bases, J shed 3 bases, and the junction held 5 bases outside the gene matches. The CDR3 spans 14 residues. Germline V gene sequence: CDR1 SNHLY, CDR2 FYNNEI. The CDR3 reads CASRKGQGNYEQYF. In DNA, the CDR3 is TGTGCCAGCAGGAAGGGACAGGGGAACTACGAGCAGTACTTC.

The chain couples TRBV11-2 to TRBJ1-1; 9 bases match TRBD1. Germline CDR1 SGHAT, CDR2 FQNNGV. CDR3 length equals 14 residues. After removal of 8 bases from V and 5 bases from J, the junction contained 9 bases not matched to a gene. The CDR3 reads CASGRRQGGTEAFF. CDR3 in DNA: TGTGCCAGCGGCCGCAGACAGGGGGGGACTGAAGCTTTCTTT.

The chain is built from TRBV9 and TRBJ2-5; tentative D call: TRBD1 (6 bases). CDR1 SGDLS and CDR2 YYNGEE come from the germline V gene. This CDR3 is 14 amino acids long. V was clipped by 0 bases and J by 8 bases, with 14 bases between them. The CDR3 DNA sequence: TGTGCCAGCAGCGTAGATCCTGGGGGCGGAACCCAGTACTTC. Its translation: CASSVDPGGGTQYF.

The rearrangement uses TRBV18 and TRBJ2-5; D call uncertain. CDR1 is KGHSH, CDR2 LQKENI, per germline. The V end lost 0 bases, the J end lost 4 bases, and 9 bases lay between the germline ends. The CDR3 totals 14 residues. CDR3 sequence: CASSPPETAETQYF. CDR3 nucleotide sequence: TGTGCCAGCTCACCACCCGAGACTGCAGAGACCCAGTACTTC.

This clone was seen more than once but under ten times. The CDR3: CASSKRRAEDGELFF. DNA for the CDR3: TGTGCCAGCAGCAAGAGGAGGGCCGAAGACGGGGAGCTGTTTTTT. This chain joins TRBV11-3 and TRBJ2-2; tentative D call: TRBD2 (6 bases). With 5 bases removed from V and 7 bases from J, the gap between germline ends came to 17 bases. This CDR3 comprises 15 residues. Germline V CDR1 and CDR2: SGHNT, YENEEA.

The chain combines TRBV6-5 with TRBJ1-1; D uncertain. V gave up 7 bases and J gave up 0 bases, with 12 bases separating them. This CDR3 is built from 14 residues. Germline lookup yields CDR1 MNHEY and CDR2 SVGAGI. This CDR3 reads CASMKGALNTEAFF. The CDR3, as DNA: TGTGCCAGCATGAAGGGAGCATTGAACACTGAAGCTTTCTTT.

The chain couples TRBV19 to TRBJ1-2; the match to TRBD1 covers 11 bases. V gave up 6 bases and J gave up 7 bases; unmatched junction bases: 7. CDR1 LNHDA and CDR2 SQIVND come from the germline V gene (reference sequence). The CDR3 totals 14 residues. The CDR3 nucleotides read TGTGCCAGTAGCCGGGACAGGGGGATCGGTGGCTACACCTTC. It specifies CASSRDRGIGGYTF.

V usage is TRBV5-6 and J usage is TRBJ2-7; D remains ambiguous. This CDR3 is built from 16 residues. Trimming shortened V by 1 base and J by 1 base, and 15 bases separated the two germline ends. Germline CDR1 and CDR2: SGHDT and YYEEEE. In nucleotides, the CDR3 is TGTGCCAGCAGCTTGCGACACCGAGCAGTTTCCTACGAGCAGTACTTC. Its protein is CASSLRHRAVSYEQYF.

The gene calls are TRBV18 and TRBJ2-1; D perhaps matches TRBD2 (6 bases). Trimming took 2 bases from V and 9 from J, leaving 26 bases between them. Germline-derived CDR1 and CDR2 are KGHSH and LQKENI. The CDR3 loop spans 18 amino acids. The CDR3 bases are TGTGCCAGCTCACCAATTACGGCTCCTCGCGGGATTTCCCGTGAGCAGTTCTTC. Translation gives CASSPITAPRGISREQFF.

The V gene is TRBV5-6, the J gene TRBJ2-1; tentative D call: TRBD2 (6 bases). This CDR3 is built from 12 residues. In germline, CDR1 is SGHDT, CDR2 YYEEEE. Trimming shortened V by 3 bases and J by 9 bases, and 10 bases separated the two germline ends. CDR3 in amino acids: CASSWPGGEQFF. For the CDR3, the DNA is TGTGCCAGCAGCTGGCCCGGGGGTGAGCAGTTCTTC.

The CDR3, as DNA: TGTGCTAGTGGTTTGCCAATTACTGGGAGGGGCACAGGGCAGGGGCAGGACTCCTACGAGCAGTACTTC. Protein sequence: CASGLPITGRGTGQGQDSYEQYF. This sequence joins TRBV12-5 and TRBJ2-7; D is possibly TRBD2 (7 bases). The CDR3 is 23 amino acids. The V end lost 2 bases, the J end lost 0 bases, and 35 bases lay between the germline ends. The germline CDR1 and CDR2 sequences are LGHNT and FRNRAP.

The J gene is TRBJ2-3, the V gene TRBV29-1; D might be TRBD2 (7 bases). Trimming removed 5 bases at V and 0 bases at J, with 9 bases between. The CDR3 loop spans 13 amino acids. Per germline, CDR1 SQVTM and CDR2 ANQGSEA. Written as DNA, the CDR3 is TGCAGCGTTCGGGGGGCTAGCACAGATACGCAGTATTTT. Protein: CSVRGASTDTQYF.

The rearrangement links TRBV7-8 to TRBJ2-1, with D possibly matching TRBD2 (5 bases). From germline, CDR1 is SGHVS and CDR2 FQNEAQ. The ends were cut back, 5 bases at V and 3 bases at J, with 11 bases in the middle. The CDR3 has 14 amino acids. In nucleotides, the CDR3 is TGTGCCAGCAGCCAAAGCGGTAACTACAATGAGCAGTTCTTC. Protein sequence: CASSQSGNYNEQFF.

V usage is TRBV5-4 and J usage is TRBJ2-7; TRBD2 matches at 7 bases. CDR3 size: 13 residues. J lost 7 bases, V lost 0 bases, and 4 bases had no gene match. From germline, CDR1 is SGHNT and CDR2 YYREEE (reference sequence). The CDR3 nucleotides are TGTGCCAGCAGCTTGGCGACTAGCAGTGAGCAGTACTTC. Translated: CASSLATSSEQYF.

The rearrangement uses TRBV7-2 and TRBJ1-5; D not certain. The CDR3 extends over 15 amino acids. The V gene's germline CDR1 is SGHTA and CDR2 FQGNSA. Trimming shortened V by 1 base and J by 1 base, and 8 bases separated the two germline ends. The CDR3 sequence: CASSLEQLSNQPQHF. The CDR3 DNA is TGTGCCAGCAGCTTAGAACAGTTGAGCAATCAGCCCCAGCATTTT.

This clone came up once. The chain has TRBV6-2 or TRBV6-3 and TRBJ2-5; the D gene is possibly TRBD2 (7 bases). The CDR3 contains 15 residues. V was cut by 3 bases and J by 5 bases, with 16 bases left in between. Germline lookup yields CDR1 MNHEY and CDR2 SVGEGT. The CDR3 loop reads CASSYSRGARETQYF. DNA for the CDR3: TGTGCCAGCAGTTATAGTCGGGGGGCGCGGGAGACCCAGTACTTC.

This chain links TRBV7-2 with TRBJ2-7, with D possibly matching TRBD2 (6 bases). Between the trimmed V and J ends, which lost 0 bases and 7 bases, there was a span of 10 bases. Per the germline V gene, CDR1 is SGHTA and CDR2 is FQGNSA. This CDR3 contains 13 residues. The CDR3 nucleotides read TGTGCCAGCAGCTTAGCGCTGGGGAGGGAGCAGTACTTC. Translated: CASSLALGREQYF.

The chain uses TRBV6-5 and TRBJ1-4; tentative D call: TRBD1 (5 bases). This CDR3 has 14 residues. The V and J ends lost 4 bases and 4 bases respectively, with 10 bases between them. Looked up from germline, CDR1 is MNHEY and CDR2 is SVGAGI. CDR3 DNA: TGTGCCAGCAGTTCCGACAGTCATAATGAAAAACTGTTTTTT. Encoded protein: CASSSDSHNEKLFF.

DNA for the CDR3: TGTGCCAGCAGCCGGAGCGGGGTGAGCACAGATACGCAGTATTTT. As protein: CASSRSGVSTDTQYF. This sequence joins TRBV3-1 (or the pseudogene TRBV3-2) and TRBJ2-3, with TRBD2 matching over 7 bases. The CDR3 runs 15 residues. The V gene end was trimmed by 4 bases and the J gene end by 0 bases; junction bases not matched to a gene: 4. Germline V gene sequence: CDR1 LGHDT, CDR2 YNNKEL (reference sequence).

Of note for this clone: This specimen includes other DNA sequences encoding the same CDR3. This rearrangement joins TRBV28 to TRBJ1-2; D perhaps matches TRBD1 (6 bases). The germline V gene encodes CDR1 MDHEN and CDR2 SYDVKM. The CDR3 has 12 residues. Trimming took off 5 bases at V and 5 bases at J, with 9 bases between the two ends. Here the CDR3 reads CASSLRGYGYTF. DNA of the CDR3: TGTGCCAGCAGTCTCAGGGGTTATGGCTACACCTTC.

V gene TRBV28 combines with J gene TRBJ2-7; 11 bases match TRBD2. The CDR3 length is 14 residues. CDR1 is MDHEN and CDR2 is SYDVKM in the germline V gene. With V trimmed by 6 bases and J by 5 bases, 6 bases remained unmatched. The CDR3 bases are TGTGCCAGCAGGGTAGCGGGAGGGCCTGACGAGCAGTACTTC. It specifies CASRVAGGPDEQYF.